The next 4 T cell receptor beta chains were all read from a single sample in a study of T cells in tuberculosis. Assay: immunoSEQ multiplex PCR; the TCRdb copy retains only in-frame clones and omits some. Of some 30,000 clones listed, around 94% are singletons. Sequencing input: PBMCs. The receptors come from a donor aged 10-35 years with latent tuberculosis or without tuberculosis infection.

The rearrangement uses TRBV27 and TRBJ2-7, with D perhaps matching TRBD2 (7 bases). Germline CDR1 is MNHEY and CDR2 is SMNVEV (reference sequence). This CDR3 comprises 15 residues. V was clipped by 7 bases and J by 2 bases, with 18 bases between them. The CDR3 region is CASNTGGRKTYEQYF. The CDR3 DNA follows: TGTGCCAGCAATACCGGGGGGCGGAAAACCTACGAGCAGTACTTC.

This clone was picked up a small number of times. CDR3 DNA sequence: TGCGCCAGCAGCCAGGCCGGGACAGGGCTTCAGCCCCAGCATTTT. This encodes CASSQAGTGLQPQHF. The chain recombines TRBV4-1 with TRBJ1-5, with 9 bases that match TRBD1. The CDR3 has 15 amino acids. The germline V gene has CDR1 MGHRA and CDR2 YSYEKL. Trimming took 3 bases from V and 6 from J; bases not matched to a gene: 6.

V is TRBV27 and J is TRBJ1-1, with D possibly matching TRBD1 (6 bases). Germline loops: CDR1 MNHEY, CDR2 SMNVEV (reference sequence). Trimming stripped 7 bases from V and 4 bases from J, with 22 bases between. CDR3 size: 16 residues. The CDR3 DNA reads TGTGCCAGCAATCCACAGGGTCCCCTGGCCAGCACTGAAGCTTTCTTT. Translation: CASNPQGPLASTEAFF.

The chain combines TRBV19 with TRBJ2-1; 11 bases align to TRBD1. V gave up 1 base and J gave up 2 bases; unmatched junction bases: 4. The CDR3 has 17 residues. Per germline, CDR1 LNHDA and CDR2 SQIVND (reference sequence). The CDR3 reads CASSIGTGQGAYNEQFF. Here the CDR3 DNA reads TGTGCCAGTAGTATAGGAACGGGACAGGGGGCCTACAATGAGCAGTTCTTC.